One sample yielded the 21 T cell receptor beta chains listed below, sequenced in a study of T cells after yellow fever vaccination. TCRdb reprocessed the 5' RACE reads with MiXCR, giving one entry per CDR3 protein. This sample yields over 300,000 distinct CDR3 sequences, of which 3% to 4.5% are seen a single time; 23% belongs to the top ten. The specimen comprised PBMCs, sampled on the day of the yellow fever booster vaccination. These receptors originate from a man aged 18 to 29 who received the YFV17D yellow fever vaccine.

The table lists this clonotype with many counts. The chain is built from TRBV5-1 and TRBJ2-2, with 8 bases fitting TRBD1. CDR1 and CDR2 from the germline V gene are SGHRS and YFSETQ. Germline trimming cut 4 bases from V and 4 bases from J; bases unmatched to any gene: 9. The CDR3 totals 16 residues. CDR3 in DNA: TGCGCCAGCAGCCCCGGGACAGGATGGAGCACCGGGGAGCTGTTTTTT. Translating it yields CASSPGTGWSTGELFF.

This clonotype was seen more than once but under ten times. J is TRBJ2-7 and V is TRBV12-3 or TRBV12-4; TRBD2 might be the D (6 bases). The CDR3 sequence is 15 residues long. The V end lost 3 bases, the J end lost 0 bases, and 12 bases lay between the germline ends. CDR3 in amino acids: CASSFGSGYSYEQYF. The CDR3 nucleotides are TGTGCCAGCAGTTTTGGTAGCGGCTACTCCTACGAGCAGTACTTC.

This clonotype has at least ten counts. The gene calls are TRBV19 and TRBJ2-1, with 8 bases identical to TRBD1. The V gene end was trimmed by 6 bases and the J gene end by 2 bases; junction bases not matched to a gene: 9. CDR1 LNHDA and CDR2 SQIVND come from the germline V gene (reference sequence). The length of the CDR3 is 16 residues. The CDR3 region is CASSRRQGTTYNEQFF. DNA of the CDR3: TGTGCCAGTAGCCGTAGACAGGGGACGACCTACAATGAGCAGTTCTTC.

This clonotype was counted many times. CDR3 bases: TGCAGTGCTTTTACAGGGGGAGGGACAGATACGCAGTATTTT. It yields the protein CSAFTGGGTDTQYF. The chain recombines TRBV20-1 with TRBJ2-3; possibly TRBD1 for D (8 bases). Germline V lookup: CDR1 DFQATT, CDR2 SNEGSKA (reference sequence). Trimming took off 5 bases at V and 3 bases at J, with 15 bases between the two ends. The CDR3 extends over 14 amino acids.

This clonotype was found a few times. The rearrangement uses TRBV5-1 and TRBJ2-1; 9 bases line up with TRBD2. This CDR3 is built from 17 residues. Germline assignment: CDR1 SGHRS and CDR2 YFSETQ. The J segment lost 4 bases and the V segment lost 4 bases, leaving 12 bases of the junction unmatched. The CDR3 reads CASSLEPRGGRYNEQFF. The CDR3 DNA is TGCGCCAGCAGCCTGGAACCGCGGGGGGGCCGTTACAATGAGCAGTTCTTC.

This clonotype was counted a few times. The V call is TRBV4-1, the J call TRBJ2-7, with 9 bases lining up with TRBD2. CDR1 and CDR2 from the germline V gene are MGHRA and YSYEKL. The CDR3 totals 16 residues. With V trimmed by 4 bases and J by 4 bases, 11 bases remained unmatched. CDR3 DNA sequence: TGCGCCAGCAGCCTATACTTAGCGGGGGCCCGTTACGAGCAGTACTTC. This sequence encodes CASSLYLAGARYEQYF.

This clonotype was picked up a small number of times. The chain joins TRBV21-1 to TRBJ1-3. TRBV21-1 is termed a pseudogene. CDR3 length equals 16 residues. The DNA of the CDR3 is TGTGCCAGCAGCAGACAGGCGGGACTGTCTGGAAACACCATATATTTT. Protein: CASSRQAGLSGNTIYF.

There are a few counts of this clonotype. The V gene is TRBV4-1, the J gene TRBJ2-7; TRBD2 matches 8 bases. V lost 5 bases to trimming and J lost 2 bases; unmatched junction nucleotides: 11. Germline values: CDR1 MGHRA, CDR2 YSYEKL. This CDR3 is built from 16 residues. CDR3 residues: CASSDIQAGAPYEQYF. In DNA, the CDR3 is TGCGCCAGCAGCGATATTCAAGCGGGGGCCCCCTACGAGCAGTACTTC.

The gene calls are TRBV5-4 and TRBJ2-1; TRBD2 agrees at 9 bases. Germline V gives CDR1 SGHNT, CDR2 YYREEE (reference sequence). V gave up 4 bases and J gave up 4 bases; unmatched junction bases: 6. The length of the CDR3 is 15 residues. For the CDR3, the DNA is TGTGCCAGCAGCGGGCGGCGGGAGGGTTACAATGAGCAGTTCTTC. Translated, it gives CASSGRREGYNEQFF. The whole variable domain, filled in from reference TRBV5-4 and TRBJ2-1, reads ETGVTQSPTHLIKTRGQQVTLRCSSQSGHNTVSWYQQALGQGPQFIFQYYREEENGRGNFPPRFSGLQFPNYSSELNVNALELDDSALYLCASSGRREGYNEQFFGPGTRLTVL.

This clonotype was recorded a few times. The V gene is TRBV6-2 or TRBV6-3, the J gene TRBJ2-1, with 8 positions matching TRBD2. The CDR3 sequence is 15 residues long. From germline, CDR1 is MNHEY and CDR2 SVGEGT. Trimming removed 7 bases from V and 7 bases from J; junction bases left unmatched: 12. CDR3 in DNA: TGTGCCAGCACATCCGGGGGACTAGTTAATAATGAGCAGTTCTTC. Translation: CASTSGGLVNNEQFF.

CDR3 DNA: TGTGCCAGCTCACCAAACGGGGGGGCCAACGAGCAGTACGTC. Amino acid sequence: CASSPNGGANEQYV. This chain uses TRBV18 with TRBJ2-7; 8 bases are a match to TRBD2. CDR1 KGHSH and CDR2 LQKENI come from the germline V gene. This CDR3 comprises 14 residues. V dropped 2 bases and J dropped 5; count of bases not matched to a gene: 5.

This clonotype showed up just a few times. The chain recombines TRBV27 with TRBJ1-2; possible D gene TRBD1, 6 bases. V lost 3 bases and J 6 bases, leaving 17 bases between the germline ends. The CDR3 consists of 15 residues. The germline V gene has CDR1 MNHEY and CDR2 SMNVEV (reference sequence). CDR3 region: CASSFRGRGFDGYTF. The CDR3 DNA reads as TGTGCCAGCAGTTTTAGGGGTAGGGGGTTCGATGGCTACACCTTC.

In this sample, this clonotype turned up a few times. The rearrangement joins TRBV3-1 to TRBJ1-2; TRBD1 might be the D (6 bases). Trimming removed 1 base at V and 8 bases at J, with 17 bases between. Germline CDR1 reads LGHDT; CDR2 reads YNNKEL (reference sequence). This CDR3 is 15 amino acids long. CDR3 sequence: CASSQGTNQGIGYTF. CDR3 nucleotide sequence: TGTGCCAGCAGCCAAGGAACCAATCAGGGGATCGGCTACACCTTC.

In its sample, this clonotype was seen a few times. The gene calls are TRBV19 and TRBJ2-3; 7 nucleotides align to TRBD2. Germline CDR1 reads LNHDA; CDR2 reads SQIVND (reference sequence). The CDR3 totals 14 residues. V shed 7 bases, J shed 2 bases, and the junction held 6 bases outside the gene matches. In DNA, the CDR3 is TGTGCCAGTATGCTAGCGGTATCCACAGATACGCAGTATTTT. Translation gives CASMLAVSTDTQYF.

The rearrangement uses TRBV12-3 or TRBV12-4 and TRBJ2-6, with TRBD1 as a possible D gene (5 bases). Trimming pared 1 base from V and 4 bases from J, leaving 11 bases between. This CDR3 has 16 residues. This chain's CDR3 is CASSLGRVYGANVLTF. CDR3 nucleotides: TGTGCCAGCAGTTTAGGCAGGGTTTACGGGGCCAACGTCCTGACTTTC.

This clonotype was seen repeatedly, ten times or more. For the CDR3, the DNA is TGTGCCAGCTCCCACGGGGGTGGTTCCCTGGGGGAGCAGTTCTTC. This encodes CASSHGGGSLGEQFF. The genes are TRBV18 and TRBJ2-1, with D possibly TRBD2 on 6 matching bases. The CDR3 loop spans 15 amino acids. V gave up 6 bases and J gave up 10 bases, with 22 bases separating them. In germline, CDR1 is KGHSH, CDR2 LQKENI. The whole variable domain, remainder taken from reference TRBV18 and TRBJ2-1, is NAGVMQNPRHLVRRRGQEARLRCSPMKGHSHVYWYRQLPEEGLKFMVYLQKENIIDESGMPKERFSAEFPKEGPSILRIQQVVRGDSAAYFCASSHGGGSLGEQFFGPGTRLTVL.

This clonotype appeared many times. This chain links TRBV15 with TRBJ2-7; 7 positions agree with TRBD2. The V segment lost 3 bases and the J segment 4 bases; nucleotides outside the gene matches: 0. CDR3 length equals 12 residues. In germline, CDR1 is LNHNV, CDR2 YYDKDF (reference sequence). CDR3 sequence reads: CATSRGGYEQYV. The CDR3 bases are TGTGCCACCAGCAGGGGGGGGTACGAGCAGTACGTC.

This clonotype has a count of ten or more. This chain joins TRBV5-1 and TRBJ2-1; possible D gene TRBD1, 6 bases. There are 13 residues in the CDR3. Trimming removed 4 bases from V and 9 bases from J, with 14 bases in between. CDR1 and CDR2 (germline): SGHRS, YFSETQ. This chain's CDR3 is CASSGTGSIEQFF. As DNA, the CDR3 is TGCGCCAGCAGCGGTACAGGGAGCATTGAGCAGTTCTTC.

This clonotype was detected ten times or more. This chain uses TRBV5-1 with TRBJ2-3, with no clear D. The CDR3 sequence is 11 residues long. Germline CDR1 is SGHRS and CDR2 is YFSETQ. V lost 4 bases, J lost 1 base, and 1 base lay in between. The CDR3 bases are TGCGCCAGCAGCCGCACAGATACGCAGTATTTT. This codes for CASSRTDTQYF.

This chain's CDR3 is CASSYGRFQGSEAFF. The CDR3 DNA follows: TGCGCCAGCAGCTACGGAAGGTTCCAGGGTAGCGAGGCTTTCTTT. The rearrangement links TRBV5-1 to TRBJ1-1; TRBD1 is a possible D gene (5 bases). Per the germline V gene, CDR1 is SGHRS and CDR2 is YFSETQ. The CDR3 is made up of 15 amino acids. V dropped 3 bases and J dropped 11 bases, with 23 bases sitting between them.

This clonotype was recorded a few times. This chain connects TRBV20-1 to TRBJ1-2; TRBD1 might be the D (5 bases). CDR3 size: 15 residues. V gave up 3 bases and J gave up 0 bases, with 14 bases separating them. The germline V gene encodes CDR1 DFQATT and CDR2 SNEGSKA (reference sequence). CDR3 nucleotides: TGCAGTGCTAGGCCAACCGGGACGCCTAACTATGGCTACACCTTC. Amino acids: CSARPTGTPNYGYTF.